Included here is one T cell receptor (beta chain) sequence, with context. This sample was included in a study of blood T cell repertoires in COVID-19. The study counted Cohort 3 donors as recovered given two negative PCRs, clearance, or symptom resolution. V was clipped by 0 bases and J by 7 bases, with 12 bases between them. Germline lookup yields CDR1 SGHDN and CDR2 FVKESK. The CDR3 totals 14 residues. Profiling relied on immunoSEQ multiplex PCR, and the TCRdb table lists in-frame clones only, not all of them. The table lists about 150,000 clones, approximately 78% of them singletons. Sequenced input: PBMCs or T cells enriched from blood (not recorded which). The chain combines TRBV14 with TRBJ1-2, with a tentative D call TRBD1 (6 bases). The source of this sequence is a woman in her forties or fifties who had recovered from COVID-19. Here the CDR3 reads CASSQEWGGLGYTF. The CDR3 DNA reads as TGTGCCAGCAGCCAAGAATGGGGGGGCCTTGGCTACACCTTC.